Sequencing of this T cell receptor beta chain was carried out in a study of shared clonotypes between healthy human individuals. Study-level background: Used for every donor were three CD4 naive, three CD4 memory, two CD8 naive and one CD8 memory plate.

Study conclusions and caveats: Sharing across four donors was highest in naive CD4 (roughly 5%) and lowest in memory CD8 (roughly 0.4%). Depth of sequencing was expected to influence donor clonotype sharing. The generation probabilities recorded for non-shared clonotypes fell below those of clonotypes shared by all four donors.

Libraries were prepared by immunoSEQ multiplex PCR; TCRdb keeps only in-frame clonotypes and omits some of them. Seen here are approximately 710,000 clones, 90% observed once, and the top ten hold 34%. This CDR3 has 15 residues. The V and J ends lost 7 bases and 2 bases respectively, with 12 bases between them. CDR1 is MDHEN and CDR2 is SYDVKM in the germline V gene. Details on this clone: Its antigen is not identified.

This chain links TRBV28 with TRBJ2-6; D ambiguous. This sequence was found in a man aged 18 to 35 in good health. Some clones in this sample may be carry-over from other donors' samples. Specimen: memory CD8+ T cells from PBMCs. Subset given: CD45RO+ cells pooled with CCR7-negative TemRA cells. The CDR3 is CASTPEGAGANVLTF. In DNA, the CDR3 is TGTGCCAGCACCCCCGAAGGTGCTGGGGCCAACGTCCTGACTTTC. Full variable domain (rest looked up from reference TRBV28 and TRBJ2-6): DVKVTQSSRYLVKRTGEKVFLECVQDMDHENMFWYRQDPGLGLRLIYFSYDVKMKEKGDIPEGYSVSREKKERFSLILESASTNQTSMYLCASTPEGAGANVLTFGAGSRLTVL.